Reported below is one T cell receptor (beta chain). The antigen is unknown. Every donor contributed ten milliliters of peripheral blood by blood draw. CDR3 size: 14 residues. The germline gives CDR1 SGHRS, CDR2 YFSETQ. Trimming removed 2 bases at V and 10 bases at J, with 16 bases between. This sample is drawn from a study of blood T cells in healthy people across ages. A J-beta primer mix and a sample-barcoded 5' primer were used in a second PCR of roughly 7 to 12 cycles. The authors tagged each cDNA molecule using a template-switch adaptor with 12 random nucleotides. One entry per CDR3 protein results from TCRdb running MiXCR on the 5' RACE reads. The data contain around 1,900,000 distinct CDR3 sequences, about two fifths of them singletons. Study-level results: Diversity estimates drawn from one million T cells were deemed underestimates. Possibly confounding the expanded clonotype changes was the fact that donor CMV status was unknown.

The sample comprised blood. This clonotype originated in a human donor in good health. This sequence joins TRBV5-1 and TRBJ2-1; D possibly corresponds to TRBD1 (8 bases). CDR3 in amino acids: CASSLQGGPMEQFF. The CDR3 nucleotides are TGCGCCAGCAGCTTACAGGGGGGGCCGATGGAGCAGTTCTTC.